A selection of T cell receptor beta chains follows, all from one sample in a study of cytomegalovirus exposure and HLA in healthy donors. TCRdb's table, derived via immunoSEQ multiplex PCR, lists solely in-frame clones and lacks some. The sample carries tens of thousands of clones, about two thirds recorded once. The sequenced sample consisted of PBMCs. The receptors were sampled from a woman in her thirties or forties in good health and CMV-seropositive. CDR3s include the opening cysteine and the closing phenylalanine or tryptophan.

CSATGRSVGDTEAFF,TRBJ1-1,TRBV29-1,15
CSSSLGLPLGNQPQHF,TRBJ1-5,TRBV7-9,16
CAREGVLFF,TRBJ2-1,TRBV10-3,9
CASSGVEGPSSTDTQYF,TRBJ2-3,TRBV5-4,17
CASIHPRGGRLFVSYTF,TRBJ1-2,TRBV27,17
CASSLSTDTQYF,TRBJ2-3,TRBV7-9,12
CASSWSLTGDQETQYF,TRBJ2-5,TRBV5-1,16
CASSGRGRASYEQYF,TRBJ2-7,TRBV7-9,15
CASSFRDRPYGYTF,TRBJ1-2,TRBV5-1,14
CASIYPTMRRYYGYTF,TRBJ1-2,TRBV2,16
CASRRDRVGEQFF,TRBJ2-1,TRBV5-6,13
CASSLESGPYNEQFF,TRBJ2-1,TRBV11-3,15
CASRTGASLAEQYF,TRBJ2-7,TRBV6-1,14
CASSSSPTGNTEAFF,TRBJ1-1,TRBV4-1,15
CASSLWSGKDTIYF,TRBJ1-3,TRBV5-8,14
CASSQASGGRVKNIQYF,TRBJ2-4,TRBV4-1,17
CASSLTTYEQYF,TRBJ2-7,TRBV5-6,12
CASSEARGYTF,TRBJ1-2,TRBV2,11
CASSAQGTEQYF,TRBJ2-7,TRBV9,12
CASSLGQGAEKLFF,TRBJ1-4,TRBV11-2,14
CASSPSQSSGGRTDTQYF,TRBJ2-3,TRBV9,18
CASSDREFQPQHF,TRBJ1-5,TRBV19,13
CASSLEREDIQYF,TRBJ2-4,TRBV11-3,13